This T cell receptor (beta chain) was profiled in a study of regulatory T cells in long-lasting Graves disease. The CDR3 is 17 amino acids. The V gene's germline CDR1 is LGHNT and CDR2 FRNRAP. Deletions cut 0 bases from V and 1 base from J, with 15 bases between. The authors built TCR beta libraries using iRepertoire HTBI primers and Arm-PCR of CDR3 regions. Original processing methods: Among the samples, 60 to 75 TRBV and 13 to 15 TRBJ segments were identified. MiXCR, run by TCRdb on the multiplex PCR reads, gives a single entry per CDR3 protein. The V and J calls were not made by the authors but by TCRdb's processing. This sample has over 650,000 distinct CDR3 sequences, with approximately 31% found just once. Regarding time point: persistent/refractory GD, antithyroid drugs over 5 years with positive TRAb. TCR sequences were obtained from RNA taken from PBMCs.

The sequence was obtained from a female donor with Graves disease. The rearrangement links TRBV12-5 to TRBJ1-1; tentatively, D is TRBD1 (6 bases). This material consisted of peripheral blood mononuclear cells (PBMCs), taken when the disease was refractory, from a patient treated with antithyroid drugs. Here the CDR3 reads CASGLVRLQGKNTEAFF. The DNA for the CDR3 is TGTGCTAGTGGTTTGGTAAGGTTACAGGGAAAGAACACTGAAGCTTTCTTT.